This T cell receptor (beta chain) was recorded in a study of T-cell memory formation after mild COVID-19. Study-wide background: TCR clusters were mostly donor specific. General study results and limits: A subset of responding clones appeared in pre-infection memory, suggesting cross-reactive memory joined. The study found balanced CD4/CD8 in clones contracting day 15 to 85 and a CD4+ lean in later expanders.

TCRdb ran MiXCR on the 5' RACE reads and lists one entry per CDR3 protein. This table has 60,000 to 65,000 distinct CDR3 sequences, roughly 9.9% appearing once. This clonotype appeared many times. The antigen is unknown. The CDR3 runs 14 residues. The V gene's germline CDR1 is LGHNA and CDR2 YSLEER. With 1 base removed from V and 6 bases from J, the gap between germline ends came to 9 bases. The receptor was derived from a man younger than 35 who had mild COVID-19 (a few samples of this study predate the infection). Cell type and time point are not known. J is TRBJ2-2 and V is TRBV4-3, with D perhaps assigned TRBD1 or TRBD2 (5 bases each). Sequencing was performed on PBMCs or a T cell subset sorted from them (not recorded which). The CDR3 is CASSQGGFPGELFF. The CDR3 nucleotides read TGCGCCAGCAGCCAAGGGGGGTTTCCCGGGGAGCTGTTTTTT.